The 11 T cell receptor beta chains below come from one sample, sequenced in a study of long-term antiretroviral therapy in people with HIV (dated by TCRdb to between 2020 and 2023). The immunoSEQ hsTCRB v3.0 assay was used at survey level resolution to sequence the TRB variable region. The immuneACCESS repertoire file appears here via TCRdb, limited to in-frame rearrangements. These files lack a portion of the clones; in checked studies, under half of the deficit traces to unresolved V genes, and the cause of the others is not known. Here the sample has under 12,000 clones; less than 80% occur a single time. The ten top clones hold 15% to 20% of the sample. The starting material was unsorted PBMCs, obtained at the start of antiretroviral therapy, before treatment. The source of these receptors is a man aged 25 to 45 with HIV.

The chain recombines TRBV30 with TRBJ2-7; TRBD1 matches 8 bases. The CDR3 has 13 residues. Trimming removed 5 bases from V and 4 bases from J; junction bases left unmatched: 7. The germline V gene has CDR1 GTSNPN and CDR2 SVGIG (reference sequence). The CDR3 coding sequence is TGTGCCTGGTCTCAGACAGGGGAGTACGAGCAGTACTTC. Its protein is CAWSQTGEYEQYF. The full variable domain, with the rest looked up from reference TRBV30 and TRBJ2-7, is SQTIHQWPATLVQPVGSPLSLECTVEGTSNPNLYWYRQAAGRGLQLLFYSVGIGQISSEVPQNLSASRPQDRQFILSSKKLLLSDSGFYLCAWSQTGEYEQYFGPGTRLTVT.

The J gene is TRBJ2-7, the V gene TRBV27, with D uncertain. Germline V gives CDR1 MNHEY, CDR2 SMNVEV (reference sequence). Trimming pared 3 bases from V and 0 bases from J, leaving 9 bases between. The CDR3 covers 14 residues. The CDR3 sequence: CASSLVSSSYEQYF. The DNA of the CDR3 is TGTGCCAGCAGTTTGGTCAGCAGCTCCTACGAGCAGTACTTC.

V usage is TRBV7-9 and J usage is TRBJ1-2, with D unclear. V shed 1 base and J shed 7 bases, with 7 bases lying between them. CDR1 and CDR2 (germline): SEHNR, FQNEAQ (reference sequence). This CDR3 has 12 residues. This CDR3 reads CASSLGAGGYTF. The DNA of the CDR3 is TGTGCCAGCAGCTTAGGAGCTGGTGGCTACACCTTC.

The chain carries TRBV7-7 and TRBJ2-7; weak D call: TRBD2 (6 bases). Germline V gene lookup returns CDR1 SSHAT and CDR2 FNYEAQ (reference sequence). Trimming took off 5 bases at V and 0 bases at J, with 14 bases between the two ends. CDR3 length: 15 amino acids. The CDR3 loop is CASSPGVARSYEQYF. For the CDR3, the DNA is TGTGCCAGCAGCCCGGGGGTCGCCCGCTCCTACGAGCAGTACTTC.

V usage is TRBV7-3 and J usage is TRBJ1-2; unclear D gene. This CDR3 comprises 13 residues. V was trimmed by 5 bases and J by 8 bases, leaving 15 bases between them. From germline, CDR1 is SGHTA and CDR2 FQGTGA. The DNA for the CDR3 is TGTGCCAGCAGCCCCCCGACTGTGAAGGGCTACACCTTC. Translated, it gives CASSPPTVKGYTF.

The chain has TRBV5-5 and TRBJ1-3, with D unclear. This CDR3 spans 14 amino acids. Trimming cost V 4 bases and J 0 bases, with 8 bases left between them. The germline V gene has CDR1 SGHKS and CDR2 YYEKEE (reference sequence). Written as DNA, the CDR3 is TGTGCCAGCAGCCACCAATCCTCTGGAAACACCATATATTTT. This encodes CASSHQSSGNTIYF.

This clone is termed medium-sized. The rearrangement joins TRBV7-9 to TRBJ1-6, with D maybe TRBD1 (6 bases). V gave up 3 bases and J gave up 8 bases, with 14 bases separating them. This CDR3 spans 15 amino acids. The germline gives CDR1 SEHNR, CDR2 FQNEAQ (reference sequence). The CDR3 DNA reads TGTGCCAGCAGCTTCCCGGGGGCGGAGGATTCACCCCTCCACTTT. Translation: CASSFPGAEDSPLHF.

This chain connects TRBV10-3 to TRBJ2-2, with TRBD2 matching 12 bases. This CDR3 comprises 19 residues. Germline assignment: CDR1 ENHRY and CDR2 SYGVKD. V lost 0 bases and J lost 5; bases outside the gene matches: 10. This CDR3 reads CAISESSPSGRAGTGELFF. In nucleotides, the CDR3 is TGTGCCATCAGTGAGTCGTCGCCTAGCGGGAGGGCCGGGACCGGGGAGCTGTTTTTT.

CDR3 region: CSVEYTTGEQYF. Written as DNA, the CDR3 is TGCAGCGTTGAATACACAACGGGCGAGCAGTACTTC. The chain employs TRBV29-1 and TRBJ2-7; D not certain. Trimming shortened V by 2 bases and J by 6 bases, and 11 bases separated the two germline ends. This CDR3 comprises 12 residues. Germline V CDR1 and CDR2: SQVTM, ANQGSEA.

The rearrangement joins TRBV25-1 to TRBJ2-7; TRBD1 might be the D (6 bases). The CDR3 extends over 15 amino acids. Between the trimmed V and J ends, which lost 3 bases and 2 bases, there was a span of 14 bases. Germline V gene sequence: CDR1 MGHDK, CDR2 SYGVNS. CDR3 DNA sequence: TGTGCCAGCAGTGACCCCCAGGGGCCCCCCTACGAGCAGTACTTC. Translated, it gives CASSDPQGPPYEQYF.

The chain couples TRBV7-8 to TRBJ2-7; 7 nucleotides match TRBD2. The CDR3 is 14 amino acids. The V gene's germline CDR1 is SGHVS and CDR2 FQNEAQ. The V gene end was trimmed by 1 base and the J gene end by 6 bases; junction bases not matched to a gene: 6. The CDR3 spells CASSLVGGGAEQYF. As DNA, the CDR3 is TGTGCCAGCAGCTTAGTGGGGGGAGGGGCCGAGCAGTACTTC.